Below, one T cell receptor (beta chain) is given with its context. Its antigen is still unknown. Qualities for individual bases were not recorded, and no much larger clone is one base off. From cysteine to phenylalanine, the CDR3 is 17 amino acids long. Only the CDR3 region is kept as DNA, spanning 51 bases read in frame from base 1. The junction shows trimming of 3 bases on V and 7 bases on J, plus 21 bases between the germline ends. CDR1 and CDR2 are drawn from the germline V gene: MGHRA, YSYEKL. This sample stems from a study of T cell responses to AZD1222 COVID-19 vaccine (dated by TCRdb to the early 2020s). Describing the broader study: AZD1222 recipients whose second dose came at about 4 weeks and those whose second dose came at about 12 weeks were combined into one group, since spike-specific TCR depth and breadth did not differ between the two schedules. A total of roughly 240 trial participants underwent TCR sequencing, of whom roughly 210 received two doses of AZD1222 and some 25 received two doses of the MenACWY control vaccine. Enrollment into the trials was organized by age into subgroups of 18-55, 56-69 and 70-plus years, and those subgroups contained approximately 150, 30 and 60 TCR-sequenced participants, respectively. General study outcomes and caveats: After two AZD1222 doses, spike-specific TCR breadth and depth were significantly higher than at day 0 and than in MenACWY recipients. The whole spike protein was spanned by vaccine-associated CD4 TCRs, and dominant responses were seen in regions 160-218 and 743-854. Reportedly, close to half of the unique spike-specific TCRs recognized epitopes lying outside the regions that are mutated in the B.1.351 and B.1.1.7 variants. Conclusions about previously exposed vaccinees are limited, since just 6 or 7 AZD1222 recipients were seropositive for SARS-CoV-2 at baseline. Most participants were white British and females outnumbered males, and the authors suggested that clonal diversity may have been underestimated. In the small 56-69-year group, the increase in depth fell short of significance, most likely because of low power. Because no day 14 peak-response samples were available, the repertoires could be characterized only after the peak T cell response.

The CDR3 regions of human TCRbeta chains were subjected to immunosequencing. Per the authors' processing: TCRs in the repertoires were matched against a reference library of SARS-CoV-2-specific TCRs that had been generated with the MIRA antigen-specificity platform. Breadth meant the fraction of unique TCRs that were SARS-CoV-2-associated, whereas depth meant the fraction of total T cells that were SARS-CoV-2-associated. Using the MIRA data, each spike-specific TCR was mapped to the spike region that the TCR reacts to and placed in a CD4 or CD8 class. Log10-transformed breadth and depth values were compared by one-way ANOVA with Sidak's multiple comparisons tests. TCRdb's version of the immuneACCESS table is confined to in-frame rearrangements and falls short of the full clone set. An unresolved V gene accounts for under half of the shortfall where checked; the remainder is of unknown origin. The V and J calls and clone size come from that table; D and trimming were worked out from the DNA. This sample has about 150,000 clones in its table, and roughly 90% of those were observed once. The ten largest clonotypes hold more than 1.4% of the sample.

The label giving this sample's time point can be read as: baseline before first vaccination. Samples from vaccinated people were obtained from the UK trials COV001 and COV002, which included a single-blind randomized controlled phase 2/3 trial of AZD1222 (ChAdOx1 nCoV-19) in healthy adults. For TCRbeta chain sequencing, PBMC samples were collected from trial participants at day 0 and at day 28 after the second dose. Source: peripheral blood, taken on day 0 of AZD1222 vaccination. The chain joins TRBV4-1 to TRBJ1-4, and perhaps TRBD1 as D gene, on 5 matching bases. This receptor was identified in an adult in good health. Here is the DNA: TGCGCCAGCAGCCAGGGTGCGGCGGTGGGGACCCGTGAAAAACTGTTTTTT. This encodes CASSQGAAVGTREKLFF.